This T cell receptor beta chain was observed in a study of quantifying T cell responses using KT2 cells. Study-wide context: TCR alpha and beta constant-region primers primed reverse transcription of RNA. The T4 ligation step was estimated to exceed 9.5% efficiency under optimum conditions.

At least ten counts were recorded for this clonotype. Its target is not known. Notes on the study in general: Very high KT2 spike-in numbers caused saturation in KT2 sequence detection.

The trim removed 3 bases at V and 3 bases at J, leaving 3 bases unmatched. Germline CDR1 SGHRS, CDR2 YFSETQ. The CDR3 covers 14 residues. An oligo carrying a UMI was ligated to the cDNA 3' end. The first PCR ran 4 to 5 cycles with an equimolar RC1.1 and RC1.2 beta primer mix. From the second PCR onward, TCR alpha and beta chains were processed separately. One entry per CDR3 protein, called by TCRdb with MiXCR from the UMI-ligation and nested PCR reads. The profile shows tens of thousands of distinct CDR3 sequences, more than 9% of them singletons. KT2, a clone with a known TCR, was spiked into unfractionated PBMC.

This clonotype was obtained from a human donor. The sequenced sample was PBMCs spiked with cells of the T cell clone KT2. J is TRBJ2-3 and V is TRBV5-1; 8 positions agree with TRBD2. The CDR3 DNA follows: TGCGCCAGCAGCTCGGCGGGGGGTACAGATACGCAGTATTTT. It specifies CASSSAGGTDTQYF.